A single sample is the source of the 24 T cell receptor beta chains below, sequenced in a study of vaccination and CD4 T cells after COVID-19. The Oncomine TCR Beta short-read assay was what sequenced the DNA obtained from cultured CD4+ T cells. TCRdb itself ran the PCR reads through MiXCR, one entry per CDR3 protein. Among approximately 14,000 distinct CDR3 sequences listed, roughly 53% were seen once. Their target antigens are unknown. Treatment indicated: roughly 10-day PBMC culture with coronavirus spike peptide pools or control peptides (ViraFEST assay). The source material was CD4+ T cells from blood, cultured in vitro, sampled before SARS-CoV-2 vaccination. These receptors all stem from a human donor who had recovered from COVID-19.

This chain uses TRBV6-2 or TRBV6-3 with TRBJ2-2, with 10 bases that match TRBD1. The ends lost 5 bases at V and 9 bases at J; junction bases unmatched: 9. The CDR3 runs to 15 residues. CDR1 is MNHEY, CDR2 SVGEGT, per germline. The CDR3 bases are TGTGCCAGCAGTGACCCGGGACAGGGGTATAGGGAGCTGTTTTTT. As protein: CASSDPGQGYRELFF.

The chain couples TRBV2 to TRBJ2-5; D may be TRBD1 (6 bases). The CDR3 spans 13 residues. Germline V gives CDR1 SNHLY, CDR2 FYNNEI. Deletions cut 7 bases from V and 1 base from J, with 10 bases between. DNA for the CDR3: TGTGCCAGCACCAGGACAGCCCAAGAGACCCAGTACTTC. Translated: CASTRTAQETQYF.

The chain is built from TRBV2 and TRBJ1-1, with D perhaps matching TRBD1 (5 bases). CDR1 and CDR2 from the germline V gene are SNHLY and FYNNEI. The CDR3 covers 13 residues. The V end was cut by 4 bases, the J end by 0 bases, with 6 bases between. This CDR3 reads CASSGDLNTEAFF. The CDR3 coding sequence is TGTGCCAGCAGTGGGGACCTGAACACTGAAGCTTTCTTT.

This chain uses TRBV19 with TRBJ2-7; 8 bases align to TRBD1. Germline V gene data show CDR1 as LNHDA and CDR2 as SQIVND (reference sequence). Unmatched junction bases numbered 11, after V lost 2 bases and J lost 5 bases. The CDR3 contains 16 residues. CDR3 in DNA: TGTGCCAGTAGTATACCGACAGGGGCGGCGACCCACGAGCAGTACTTC. Its protein product is CASSIPTGAATHEQYF.

CDR3 sequence reads: CASSKVRGGNQPQHF. DNA for the CDR3: TGTGCCAGCAGTAAGGTTCGGGGGGGAAATCAGCCCCAGCATTTT. The V gene is TRBV27, the J gene TRBJ1-5, with a tentative D call TRBD1 (5 bases). This CDR3 is built from 15 residues. The germline V gene encodes CDR1 MNHEY and CDR2 SMNVEV (reference sequence). Trimming left V 5 bases short and J 4 bases short, with 15 bases between.

The chain carries TRBV4-1 and TRBJ2-2, with D uncertain. From germline, CDR1 is MGHRA and CDR2 YSYEKL. Trimming removed 6 bases from V and 6 bases from J, with 11 bases in between. The CDR3 totals 13 residues. The CDR3 loop reads CASRDLGPGELFF. The DNA of the CDR3 is TGCGCCAGCAGGGACCTCGGCCCCGGGGAGCTGTTTTTT.

The CDR3 sequence: CASSSSLGRGLYEQYF. CDR3 coding DNA: TGTGCCAGCAGCTCCTCTTTGGGGCGAGGTCTCTACGAGCAGTACTTC. V is TRBV7-9 and J is TRBJ2-7; D may be TRBD1 (5 bases). The length of the CDR3 is 16 residues. Germline CDR1 and CDR2: SEHNR and FQNEAQ (reference sequence). The V end lost 4 bases, the J end lost 3 bases, and 19 bases lay between the germline ends.

This clonotype has only a few counts. The rearrangement joins TRBV11-2 to TRBJ1-2; D is unresolved. CDR1 is SGHAT, CDR2 FQNNGV, per germline. V was cut by 5 bases and J by 4 bases, with 14 bases left in between. The CDR3 covers 14 residues. CDR3 nucleotide sequence: TGTGCCAGCAGCCCCAGGCGGGAAGGCTATGGCTACACCTTC. It is translated as CASSPRREGYGYTF.

The chain couples TRBV4-2 to TRBJ2-7; D might be TRBD1 or TRBD2, each matching 6 bases. The CDR3 loop spans 14 amino acids. CDR1 LGHNA and CDR2 YNFKEQ come from the germline V gene. Trimming removed 0 bases from V and 4 bases from J, with 10 bases in between. DNA for the CDR3: TGTGCCAGCAGCCAAGACGGGGGCTCATACGAGCAGTACTTC. This codes for CASSQDGGSYEQYF.

V is TRBV19 and J is TRBJ2-5; 7 bases match TRBD2. Germline lookup yields CDR1 LNHDA and CDR2 SQIVND (reference sequence). CDR3 size: 15 residues. V lost 3 bases to trimming and J lost 1 base; unmatched junction nucleotides: 5. In DNA, the CDR3 is TGTGCCAGTAGTATGATGGGCGGGGGCCAAGAGACCCAGTACTTC. Its translation is CASSMMGGGQETQYF.

The V call is TRBV20-1, the J call TRBJ2-6; TRBD2 is a possible D gene (6 bases). The CDR3 is made up of 16 amino acids. Germline V gene lookup returns CDR1 DFQATT and CDR2 SNEGSKA (reference sequence). V was trimmed by 6 bases and J by 4 bases, leaving 19 bases between them. CDR3 sequence (DNA): TGCAGTGCCCACTCCGGGACTTTATGGGGGGCCAACGTCCTGACTTTC. Protein product: CSAHSGTLWGANVLTF.

The V call is TRBV20-1, the J call TRBJ1-1; 8 nucleotides align to TRBD1. The trim removed 5 bases at V and 4 bases at J, leaving 12 bases unmatched. CDR3 size: 15 residues. CDR1 is DFQATT and CDR2 is SNEGSKA in the germline V gene (reference sequence). The CDR3 DNA is TGCAGTGCTGTACCCCCGTATACAGGGGGCACTGAAGCTTTCTTT. Translating gives CSAVPPYTGGTEAFF.

The chain uses TRBV20-1 and TRBJ2-7; TRBD2 matches 10 bases. There are 14 residues in the CDR3. Trimming at V came to 6 bases and at J to 5 bases, leaving 10 bases not matched to a gene. CDR1 DFQATT and CDR2 SNEGSKA come from the germline V gene (reference sequence). The CDR3 region has the DNA TGCAGTGCACTGAGCGGGAGGGCCTTGGACGAGCAGTACTTC. Its translation is CSALSGRALDEQYF.

This chain joins TRBV6-2 or TRBV6-3 and TRBJ1-5, with no clear D. Germline CDR1 is MNHEY and CDR2 is SVGEGT. The V and J ends lost 6 bases and 6 bases respectively, with 9 bases between them. The CDR3 totals 12 residues. The CDR3 nucleotides are TGTGCCAGCAGAACCTCGGGTCAGCCCCAGCATTTT. As protein: CASRTSGQPQHF.

The V call is TRBV20-1, the J call TRBJ2-5, with D possibly matching TRBD1 (5 bases). Germline CDR1 DFQATT, CDR2 SNEGSKA (reference sequence). CDR3 length: 13 residues. Trimming pared 1 base from V and 5 bases from J, leaving 11 bases between. In nucleotides, the CDR3 is TGCAGTGCTAGAGTGGGGCAGGGCGAGACCCAGTACTTC. As protein: CSARVGQGETQYF.

This clonotype showed up just once. This rearrangement joins TRBV7-9 to TRBJ2-3, with TRBD1 matching 8 bases. The CDR3 spans 16 residues. Germline trimming cut 1 base from V and 1 base from J; bases unmatched to any gene: 4. Germline V CDR1 and CDR2: SEHNR, FQNEAQ (reference sequence). CDR3 DNA: TGTGCCAGCAGCTTAGGGGGGACAGGAGGCACAGATACGCAGTATTTT. Translation: CASSLGGTGGTDTQYF.

The chain carries TRBV19 and TRBJ1-5, with D uncertain. Trimming took off 4 bases at V and 6 bases at J, with 16 bases between the two ends. Germline V gene data show CDR1 as LNHDA and CDR2 as SQIVND (reference sequence). The CDR3 loop spans 15 amino acids. CDR3 sequence: CASSTLPGQGQPQHF. The CDR3 region has the DNA TGTGCCAGTAGTACCCTCCCCGGGCAAGGTCAGCCCCAGCATTTT.

The V gene is TRBV20-1, the J gene TRBJ2-7; the D is unclear. Trimming took off 6 bases at V and 3 bases at J, with 18 bases between the two ends. Germline assignment: CDR1 DFQATT and CDR2 SNEGSKA (reference sequence). CDR3 length: 14 amino acids. CDR3 bases: TGCAGTGCGCGTAGGGCGGATGCCCACTACGAGCAGTACTTC. Amino acids: CSARRADAHYEQYF.

The J gene is TRBJ2-7, the V gene TRBV27; 9 nucleotides agree with TRBD1. CDR3 length: 16 residues. The V and J ends lost 3 bases and 4 bases, in that order; junction bases with no gene match: 10. Germline CDR1 reads MNHEY; CDR2 reads SMNVEV (reference sequence). CDR3 coding DNA: TGTGCCAGCAGTTTCCCCCCCGGGACAGGGAGGTACGAGCAGTACTTC. Its translation: CASSFPPGTGRYEQYF.

The chain has TRBV5-1 and TRBJ2-5; no reliable D call. The CDR3 runs 12 residues. The V gene's germline CDR1 is SGHRS and CDR2 YFSETQ. V lost 5 bases and J 5 bases, leaving 10 bases between the germline ends. The CDR3 sequence is CASSYPYETQYF. Here the CDR3 DNA reads TGCGCCAGCAGTTACCCCTATGAGACCCAGTACTTC.

On this clonotype itself: A read error may account for a junction end that differs from germline. V usage is TRBV15 and J usage is TRBJ2-1; D remains ambiguous. Germline V CDR1 and CDR2: LNHNV, YYDKDF (reference sequence). This CDR3 comprises 12 residues. The CDR3 DNA reads as TGTGCCACCAGCAGCCAATACTCAGAACCAAGTTTC. Encoded protein: CATSSQYSEPSF.

This clonotype was picked up a small number of times. The chain links TRBV27 to TRBJ1-1; TRBD1 matches at 8 bases. The J segment lost 0 bases and the V segment lost 6 bases, leaving 18 bases of the junction unmatched. Germline assignment: CDR1 MNHEY and CDR2 SMNVEV (reference sequence). The CDR3 is 19 residues long. CDR3: CASRALRQGAQEMNTEAFF. The CDR3 DNA follows: TGTGCCAGCAGGGCCTTAAGGCAGGGGGCCCAGGAGATGAACACTGAAGCTTTCTTT.

In DNA, the CDR3 is TGTGCCAGCAGTTACTCAGCGGGGGACCCTAGCACAGATACGCAGTATTTT. Translation: CASSYSAGDPSTDTQYF. This chain connects TRBV6-2 or TRBV6-3 to TRBJ2-3, with 8 bases that match TRBD2. CDR1 is MNHEY, CDR2 SVGEGT, per germline. V was clipped by 0 bases and J by 0 bases; unmatched bases: 5. CDR3 length: 17 amino acids.

The gene calls are TRBV7-9 and TRBJ1-4; the D gene is possibly TRBD1 (6 bases). The CDR3 covers 14 residues. V was cut by 5 bases and J by 8 bases, with 15 bases left in between. Germline assignment: CDR1 SEHNR and CDR2 FQNEAQ (reference sequence). The CDR3 is CASSPARGSEKLFF. CDR3 coding DNA: TGTGCCAGCAGCCCCGCCAGGGGCTCAGAAAAACTGTTTTTT.